These 7 T cell receptor beta chains came from one sample sequenced in a study of blood T cells in healthy people across ages. A second PCR, run for about 6 to 12 cycles, used a sample-barcoded 5' primer plus a J-beta primer mix. From the 5' RACE reads, TCRdb called clonotypes with MiXCR, one entry per CDR3 protein. Of around 800,000 distinct CDR3 sequences in the sample, around 43% were seen once. Sequenced: blood. The origin of the receptors is a man in his 60s in good health.

The CDR3 DNA reads TGTGCCAGCAGTTTAAGGCCCGAAACTTACAATGAGCAGTACTTC. Its translation is CASSLRPETYNEQYF. The J gene is TRBJ2-1, the V gene TRBV12-3 or TRBV12-4, with unresolved D. The tail of the sequence fits TRBJ2-7 better, so the J call may be wrong. CDR3 length equals 15 residues.

This clonotype was recorded only once. The chain employs TRBV2 and TRBJ2-1, with a weak D call TRBD2 (5 bases). TRBJ2-7 matches the DNA end more closely, so the J call is doubtful. Germline loops: CDR1 SNHLY, CDR2 FYNNEI. The CDR3 runs to 14 residues. The CDR3 sequence: CASSEASRYNEQYF. The CDR3, as DNA: TGTGCCAGCAGTGAGGCTAGCAGGTACAATGAGCAGTACTTC.

On this clonotype: The junction and the germline gene differ at one end; a read error may be behind it. The J gene is TRBJ2-7, the V gene TRBV12-3 or TRBV12-4; 7 bases are shared with TRBD2. This CDR3 has 15 amino acids. Here the CDR3 reads CASRRSGGLVHDQYF. CDR3 DNA sequence: TGTGCCAGCAGGCGGTCGGGGGGTTTAGTCCACGATCAGTACTTC.

This chain connects TRBV7-9 to TRBJ1-1; 7 bases are a match to TRBD1. Trimming took 5 bases from V and 3 from J; bases not matched to a gene: 6. CDR1 and CDR2 (germline): SEHNR, FQNEAQ (reference sequence). The CDR3 loop spans 14 amino acids. CDR3 region: CASSVIQGHTEAFF. For the CDR3, the DNA is TGTGCCAGCAGCGTTATACAGGGGCACACTGAAGCTTTCTTT.

The chain couples TRBV10-3 to TRBJ2-1, with TRBD2 matching 9 bases. The CDR3 is 18 residues long. Germline V gene data show CDR1 as ENHRY and CDR2 as SYGVKD. V shed 0 bases and J 4 bases; nucleotides not matched to a gene: 10. CDR3 region: CAISESGGSGGLYNEQFF. CDR3 bases: TGTGCCATCAGTGAGTCCGGGGGTAGCGGGGGCTTATACAATGAGCAGTTCTTC.

About this clonotype itself: The junction departs from germline at one end; a sequencing error may be responsible. The rearrangement uses TRBV12-3 or TRBV12-4 and TRBJ2-7, with TRBD1 matching 8 bases. This CDR3 spans 13 amino acids. Written as DNA, the CDR3 is TGTGCCGGCAGTCTAGGACAGGGCTACGAGCAGTACTTC. Its protein is CAGSLGQGYEQYF.

The chain links TRBV6-2 or TRBV6-3 to TRBJ1-1; D is unresolved. Trimming took off 1 base at V and 3 bases at J, with 6 bases between the two ends. The CDR3 extends over 13 amino acids. Germline V gene lookup returns CDR1 MNHEY and CDR2 SVGEGT. In nucleotides, the CDR3 is TGTGCCAGCAGTTACTTCTCCTACACTGAAGCTTTCTTT. It codes for CASSYFSYTEAFF.